Below, 2 T cell receptor beta chains from the same sample are listed, as sequenced in a study of blood T cell repertoires in COVID-19. Clones were sequenced by immunoSEQ multiplex PCR, and TCRdb holds only the in-frame ones, with some missing. The sample contains under 350,000 clones, around 89% of which appear only once. Sequenced: peripheral blood. Source of these receptors: a middle-aged man with acute or convalescent COVID-19.

A note on this clone: An end of the junction does not agree with germline; a read error may underlie this. This sequence joins TRBV2 and TRBJ1-1; D call uncertain. The CDR3 runs to 11 residues. From germline, CDR1 is SNHLY and CDR2 FYNNEI. DNA of the CDR3: TGTGCCAGCAGTGAAATCCCCGGGTCCGCATTT. It is translated as CASSEIPGSAF.

The rearrangement uses TRBV25-1 and TRBJ2-3; D not resolved. Germline CDR1 and CDR2: MGHDK and SYGVNS. V was shortened by 4 bases and J by 7 bases, with 6 bases between the two germline ends. There are 11 residues in the CDR3. CDR3 DNA: TGTGCCAGCAGTGTGGAGCATACGCAGTATTTT. Protein: CASSVEHTQYF.